This T cell receptor (beta chain) was identified during a study of blood T cell repertoires in COVID-19 (dated by TCRdb to the early 2020s). A note on the overall study: Samples from collaborators originated in the United States, Italy and Spain and spanned both the acute and convalescent phases of COVID-19. Deeply sampled blood TCRbeta repertoires from subjects exposed to, actively infected with, or recovered from COVID-19 were included in the dataset. The samples were drawn from two sources: the first 160 participants of the ongoing ImmuneRACE study, and fewer than 1,500 subjects contributed by 6 global collaborators. A de-identified subject ID, COVID-19 status, age in years and sex were almost always included in the sample metadata. Where available, HLA class I and class II types were taken from metadata supplied by the sample provider and were not determined by assay-based typing. The material from the prospective study consisted of cDNA or gDNA derived from T cells, B-cell-depleted T cells, or PBMCs. The repertoires were released in a freely available public database intended as a resource for research on the immune response to SARS-CoV-2. The paper's findings and limits, for the study overall: The quantity of clinical and demographic metadata differed by source and by participant and was supplied without curation.

TCRbeta CDR3 regions were amplified from genomic DNA using the immunoSEQ Assay, a bias-controlled multiplex PCR. The authors processed their data as follows. The number of nucleated cells in each sample was estimated by amplification of reference gene primers within the assay. To quantify the absolute abundance of each unique TCRbeta CDR3 rearrangement, sequence reads were collapsed and filtered. For each sample, productive Simpson clonality was calculated by taking the square root of Simpson's diversity index across productive rearrangements. TCRdb obtained this table from immuneACCESS and retained in-frame rearrangements with V and J assigned. These tables miss some clones; where compared with another copy, unresolved V genes account for less than half of the shortfall, and the remainder is unexplained. V, J and clone size reflect that table, while D and trimming were determined from the DNA. This sample is represented by about 240,000 clones; approximately 85% of them were singletons. Around 11% of the sample is held by the ten biggest clonotypes.

A note on this clone: It lacks a known antigen. Base qualities were left out, and no much larger clone turns up one base away.

The collaborating institutions used their own protocols to collect whole blood in K2EDTA tubes. For TCRbeta analysis, collaborator samples were shipped as frozen whole blood, as isolated PBMCs, or as DNA extracted from either sample type. The CDR3 holds 13 amino acids from the cysteine to the phenylalanine. Left in the record is the CDR3 DNA by itself, 39 bases read in frame from the first base. V is cut by 6 bases and J by 7 bases, and the space between the germline ends is 10 bases. The germline V gene (reference sequence) supplies CDR1 SEHNR and CDR2 FQNEAQ. This sequence originates from a woman aged 60-70 years with active or convalescent COVID-19. Sequenced material: peripheral blood. The rearranged segments are TRBV7-9 and TRBJ1-6; the D gene identity is not certain. Here is the DNA: TGTGCCAGCAGAGAGCGGGGAAATTCACCCCTCCACTTT. It encodes CASRERGNSPLHF.